The clone carrying this TCR beta chain was counted only a few times. Deep-level settings were used for running the assay. TCRdb's table, derived via immunoSEQ multiplex PCR, lists solely in-frame clones and lacks some. Seen here are about a million clones, about 80% observed once, and the top ten hold less than 1.5%. Each of the donors was a healthy adult who was HIV-negative and had not had a recent acute infection or vaccination. The study drew all its donors from Caucasian adults living in Nashville, Tennessee. A CD45RA-negative memory subset and a CD45RA+ naive subset were separated from the CD4+ cells. These data originate in a study of shared clonotypes between healthy human individuals. The sequence was obtained from a man between 18 and 35 years old in good health. What was sequenced was memory CD4+ T cells sorted from blood. Specified subset: CD45RA-negative fraction.

The CDR3 nucleotides read TGCGCCAGCAGCCAAGAGGGTGGGGCTGGGGCCAACGTCCTGACTTTC. It specifies CASSQEGGAGANVLTF. The chain uses TRBV4-1 and TRBJ2-6; D unresolved. The CDR3 has 16 residues. V was cut by 0 bases and J by 2 bases, with 8 bases left in between. Germline V CDR1 and CDR2: MGHRA, YSYEKL.